A single sample gave rise to the 21 T cell receptor beta chains below, sequenced in a study of cytomegalovirus exposure and HLA in healthy donors. PCR primers comprised 60 Vbeta and 13 Jbeta primers. TCRdb keeps only in-frame clones here, not all; method: immunoSEQ multiplex PCR. The sample holds some 200,000 clones, about four fifths seen once. The source material was PBMCs. These receptors originate from a girl aged 10 to 17 in good health and CMV-seropositive.

This chain connects TRBV5-1 to TRBJ1-2, with D perhaps matching TRBD1 (5 bases). V was pared by 0 bases and J by 5 bases, with 8 bases between. This CDR3 is built from 13 residues. Germline V gene sequence: CDR1 SGHRS, CDR2 YFSETQ. This chain's CDR3 is CASSLGQPYGYTF. The CDR3 nucleotides are TGCGCCAGCAGCTTGGGACAGCCGTATGGCTACACCTTC.

The V and J genes are TRBV4-3 and TRBJ1-1; TRBD1 matches 9 bases. The germline V gene has CDR1 LGHNA and CDR2 YSLEER. With 5 bases clipped from V and 8 bases from J, the junction kept 6 bases outside the gene matches. This CDR3 has 13 amino acids. The CDR3 sequence: CASSTGQGREAFF. The CDR3 DNA sequence: TGCGCCAGCAGCACGGGACAGGGACGAGAAGCTTTCTTT.

This clone occurred a few times. The chain employs TRBV19 and TRBJ2-5, with D possibly TRBD1 on 6 matching bases. CDR3 size: 14 residues. The V and J ends lost 5 bases and 0 bases respectively, with 10 bases between them. Germline-derived CDR1 and CDR2 are LNHDA and SQIVND (reference sequence). CDR3 sequence: CASSSDRYQETQYF. The CDR3 bases are TGTGCCAGTAGTTCGGACAGATACCAAGAGACCCAGTACTTC.

This clone is a singleton in its sample. The chain has TRBV6-6 and TRBJ1-1; D uncertain. Germline V gene sequence: CDR1 MNHNY, CDR2 SVGAGI (reference sequence). V dropped 2 bases and J dropped 4 bases, with 8 bases sitting between them. The CDR3 has 13 amino acids. The CDR3 bases are TGTGCCAGCAGTTACGGCGGGAGCACTGAAGCTTTCTTT. Amino acids: CASSYGGSTEAFF.

The chain links TRBV13 to TRBJ2-3; maybe TRBD1 (5 bases). Germline CDR1 is PRHDT and CDR2 is FYEKMQ (reference sequence). The CDR3 contains 14 residues. The V end lost 5 bases, the J end lost 2 bases, and 11 bases lay between the germline ends. This chain's CDR3 is CASSQAGLTDTQYF. CDR3 nucleotide sequence: TGTGCCAGCAGCCAAGCAGGGCTCACAGATACGCAGTATTTT.

This clone was detected a few times. CDR3 amino acids: CASSQDTGLAYEQYF. The CDR3, as DNA: TGCGCCAGCAGCCAAGATACGGGGTTAGCCTACGAGCAGTACTTC. The rearrangement uses TRBV4-3 and TRBJ2-7; the D gene is possibly TRBD2 (5 bases). The CDR3 has 15 residues. Germline V gene sequence: CDR1 LGHNA, CDR2 YSLEER. V lost 0 bases to trimming and J lost 2 bases, with 11 bases between them.

The chain recombines TRBV6-5 with TRBJ2-7; 10 positions match TRBD2. The CDR3 is made up of 16 amino acids. After removal of 2 bases from V and 4 bases from J, the junction contained 8 bases not matched to a gene. Looked up from germline, CDR1 is MNHEY and CDR2 is SVGAGI. The CDR3 loop is CASSYISSAGGYEQYF. As DNA, the CDR3 is TGTGCCAGCAGTTACATATCGTCAGCGGGGGGGTACGAGCAGTACTTC.

The chain links TRBV6-1 to TRBJ2-3; 12 nucleotides align to TRBD2. Germline trimming cut 6 bases from V and 3 bases from J; bases unmatched to any gene: 4. This CDR3 has 15 residues. CDR1 and CDR2 from the germline V gene are MNHNS and SASEGT. DNA of the CDR3: TGTGCCAGCAGCGCAACTAGCGGGGGGACAGATACGCAGTATTTT. Residues: CASSATSGGTDTQYF.

The gene calls are TRBV7-2 and TRBJ2-3; tentatively, D is TRBD1 (6 bases). The germline gives CDR1 SGHTA, CDR2 FQGNSA. The V gene lost 6 bases and the J gene lost 2 bases, with 12 bases spanning the gap. The CDR3 consists of 14 residues. The CDR3, as DNA: TGTGCCAGCAGGGGGACACCCAACACAGATACGCAGTATTTT. It codes for CASRGTPNTDTQYF.

The chain has TRBV5-4 and TRBJ1-6; D is perhaps TRBD1 (6 bases). Per germline, CDR1 SGHNT and CDR2 YYREEE (reference sequence). Trimming left V 2 bases short and J 5 bases short, with 11 bases between. The CDR3 runs 15 residues. CDR3 sequence: CASSFGTLDNSPLHF. The CDR3 region has the DNA TGTGCCAGCAGCTTCGGGACACTCGATAATTCACCCCTCCACTTT.

The V call is TRBV7-7, the J call TRBJ2-1, with 7 bases lining up with TRBD2. In germline, CDR1 is SSHAT, CDR2 FNYEAQ (reference sequence). This CDR3 contains 13 residues. Losses at the gene ends were 4 bases for V and 7 bases for J; bases not matched to a gene: 4. In DNA form, the CDR3 reads TGTGCCAGCAGCTCGGGGGGTGGGAATGAGCAGTTCTTC. The encoded protein is CASSSGGGNEQFF.

The V and J genes are TRBV15 and TRBJ1-2, with 8 bases identical to TRBD1. Germline trimming cut 1 base from V and 3 bases from J; bases unmatched to any gene: 1. Germline CDR1 LNHNV, CDR2 YYDKDF (reference sequence). The CDR3 is 14 amino acids. CDR3 protein: CATSRAGGYYGYTF. The CDR3 nucleotides read TGTGCCACCAGCAGAGCAGGGGGCTACTATGGCTACACCTTC.

This chain connects TRBV4-1 to TRBJ1-1, with TRBD1 identical over 7 bases. Germline V gene lookup returns CDR1 MGHRA and CDR2 YSYEKL. The V and J ends lost 2 bases and 3 bases, in that order; junction bases with no gene match: 6. The CDR3 has 15 residues. CDR3: CASSQNRGRDTEAFF. The DNA for the CDR3 is TGCGCCAGCAGCCAAAACAGGGGACGCGACACTGAAGCTTTCTTT.

The chain joins TRBV6-5 to TRBJ2-7, with 7 bases fitting TRBD2. The CDR3 consists of 14 residues. V was clipped by 6 bases and J by 2 bases; unmatched bases: 7. The germline V gene encodes CDR1 MNHEY and CDR2 SVGAGI. DNA of the CDR3: TGTGCCAGCAGCCCCGGGACTAAAACCTACGAGCAGTACTTC. Its translation is CASSPGTKTYEQYF.

The chain recombines TRBV30 with TRBJ2-1, with D possibly being TRBD1 (6 bases). Germline assignment: CDR1 GTSNPN and CDR2 SVGIG (reference sequence). Trimming stripped 3 bases from V and 7 bases from J, with 19 bases between. The CDR3 sequence is 15 residues long. The CDR3 DNA follows: TGTGCCTGGAGGCCCCTTGGGGGCCCCGAGAATGAGCAGTTCTTC. Translated: CAWRPLGGPENEQFF.

This clone was detected only once. This chain uses TRBV6-6 with TRBJ2-3, with TRBD2 matching over 9 bases. V lost 3 bases, J lost 5 bases, and 6 bases stayed unmatched. CDR1 and CDR2 from the germline V gene are MNHNY and SVGAGI (reference sequence). The CDR3 contains 15 residues. CDR3 nucleotides: TGTGCCAGCAGTTATGAGCGGGGGGCGAAAGATACGCAGTATTTT. It codes for CASSYERGAKDTQYF.

This clone was observed a few times. This chain uses TRBV19 with TRBJ2-7, with 11 bases identical to TRBD2. Germline-derived CDR1 and CDR2 are LNHDA and SQIVND (reference sequence). The CDR3 contains 17 residues. Trimming took 3 bases from V and 3 from J; bases not matched to a gene: 10. In nucleotides, the CDR3 is TGTGCCAGTAGTATGGCACTAGCGGGGGCCTATAACTACGAGCAGTACTTC. Its translation is CASSMALAGAYNYEQYF.

The rearrangement joins TRBV2 to TRBJ2-7; no firm D call. CDR1 is SNHLY, CDR2 FYNNEI, per germline. Trimming shortened V by 6 bases and J by 6 bases, and 21 bases separated the two germline ends. The CDR3 totals 15 residues. The CDR3 region is CASSQQTRFSGEQYF. The DNA for the CDR3 is TGTGCCAGCAGCCAACAGACCAGGTTCTCCGGCGAGCAGTACTTC.

This clone was observed a few times. The chain uses TRBV19 and TRBJ2-3; TRBD2 matches at 10 bases. V shed 3 bases and J 5 bases; nucleotides not matched to a gene: 5. CDR3 length equals 15 residues. Germline V gene lookup returns CDR1 LNHDA and CDR2 SQIVND (reference sequence). CDR3 in DNA: TGTGCCAGTAGTATCCCGGCTAGCGGGGGAGATACGCAGTATTTT. Its translation is CASSIPASGGDTQYF.

The chain has TRBV10-3 and TRBJ2-7; maybe TRBD2 (6 bases). The germline V and J ends were trimmed by 10 bases and 2 bases, with 12 bases remaining between them. CDR1 and CDR2 from the germline V gene are ENHRY and SYGVKD. The CDR3 has 12 residues. CDR3 sequence (DNA): TGTGCCACCGGGACTTCGGCCTACGAGCAGTACTTC. The encoded protein is CATGTSAYEQYF.

The V and J genes are TRBV7-2 and TRBJ1-1; D gene unclear. Trimming pared 10 bases from V and 0 bases from J, leaving 12 bases between. Germline V CDR1 and CDR2: SGHTA, FQGNSA. This CDR3 comprises 13 residues. The chain's CDR3 is CAIKITLNTEAFF. The CDR3 coding sequence is TGTGCCATCAAGATAACTTTGAACACTGAAGCTTTCTTT.